The entry that follows covers one T cell receptor beta chain sequence. The time point was: persistent/refractory GD, antithyroid drugs over 5 years with positive TRAb. The TCR library used RNA extracted from PBMCs. An endocrinology unit in Xi'an, China, supplied the patients. The V gene's germline CDR1 is SEHNR and CDR2 FQNEAQ (reference sequence). The ends were cut back, 4 bases at V and 5 bases at J, with 17 bases in the middle. The CDR3 spans 15 residues. The data derive from a study of regulatory T cells in long-lasting Graves disease. HTBI primers from iRepertoire and Arm-PCR of CDR3 regions yielded the TCR beta libraries. Under the authors' procedure: Throughout the samples, researchers identified about 62 TRBV and around 15 TRBJ segments. MiXCR, applied by TCRdb to the multiplex PCR reads, yields one record per CDR3 protein. The authors' filters were not applied to this entry. In the table there are hundreds of thousands of distinct CDR3 sequences, roughly 21% of which are singletons.

The clonotype comes from a female donor with Graves disease. The specimen was peripheral blood mononuclear cells (PBMCs), collected when the disease was refractory, from a patient treated with antithyroid drugs. The chain recombines TRBV7-9 with TRBJ1-1, with unresolved D. The CDR3 DNA reads TGTGCCAGCAGCTCAGGCTCGGCCCCAAGAACTGAAGCTTTCTTT. Translation: CASSSGSAPRTEAFF. Full variable domain (rest looked up from reference TRBV7-9 and TRBJ1-1): DTGVSQNPRHKITKRGQNVTFRCDPISEHNRLYWYRQTLGQGPEFLTYFQNEAQLEKSRLLSDRFSAERPKGSFSTLEIQRTEQGDSAMYLCASSSGSAPRTEAFFGQGTRLTVV.